The T cell receptor beta chain under discussion was sequenced for a study of T cells in Graves' hyperthyroidism and ophthalmopathy. V lost 7 bases to trimming and J lost 5 bases; unmatched junction nucleotides: 3. The CDR3 covers 13 residues. Germline lookup yields CDR1 MDHEN and CDR2 SYDVKM. Findings of the study overall: Model-based prediction identified ophthalmopathy a median 6.5 months prior to its onset. The majority of expanded thyroid clonotypes above 0.001 also appeared in blood.

Authors of the study amplified TCR beta CDR3 regions from RNA transcripts. During a first-round RT-PCR of the TCR CDR3, the HTBI primer set was used. MiXCR, run by TCRdb on the multiplex PCR reads, gives a single entry per CDR3 protein. Of about 720,000 distinct CDR3 sequences listed, about a sixth were seen once; the top ten hold approximately 8%. With regard to this clonotype: As yet, its antigen is unknown.

Patients aged 18 to 65 had newly diagnosed hyperthyroidism lasting under 2 months. Source material for PBMCs was over 8 ml fresh peripheral blood. Material for sequencing was blood. The chain couples TRBV28 to TRBJ2-5; 11 bases map to TRBD2. This clonotype was obtained from a man aged 18 to 30 with Graves' hyperthyroidism. CDR3 in amino acids: CASNSGGAETQYF. The CDR3 DNA sequence: TGTGCCAGCAATAGCGGGGGGGCCGAGACCCAGTACTTC.